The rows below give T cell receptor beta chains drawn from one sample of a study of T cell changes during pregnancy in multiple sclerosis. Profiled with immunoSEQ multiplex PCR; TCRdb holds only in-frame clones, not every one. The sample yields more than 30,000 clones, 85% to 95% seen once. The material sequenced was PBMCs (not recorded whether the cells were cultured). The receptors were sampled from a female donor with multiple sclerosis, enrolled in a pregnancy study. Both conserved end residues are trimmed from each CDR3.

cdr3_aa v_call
ASSGDRGRGETQY TRBV6-1
ASMSTGPRGTGELF TRBV9
ASRATGGRETQY TRBV6-5
ASSLVGVNTDTQY TRBV27
ASSLSPGRSYEQY TRBV5-8
ASRRDSSSSYEQY TRBV5-1
SVGQGGDEQY TRBV29-1
ASSLGQANYGYT TRBV5-5
ASSLVLTGELF TRBV5-6
ASSGPGQGPEAF TRBV5-6
ASSHHSKTGLNEQF TRBV4-2
ASSRDLAAPGLNEQF TRBV10-2
ASSFGSSGANVLT TRBV5-5
ASSLDSGLTDTQY TRBV5-4
ASSPYGEGYT TRBV11-1
ASRVGTANTEAF TRBV27
ASSFLRSSGNTIY TRBV7-9
ASRLTGGREETQY TRBV5-1
ASSVGQNYGYT TRBV27